This T cell receptor (beta chain) stems from a study of blood T cell repertoires in COVID-19. Study context: Samples taken during acute and convalescent COVID-19 were collected in the United States, Italy and Spain. PBMCs, B-cell-depleted T cells, or T cells provided the cDNA or gDNA that made up the material.

The CDR3 runs 14 residues. Trimming stripped 5 bases from V and 5 bases from J, with 15 bases between. Germline loops: CDR1 SNHLY, CDR2 FYNNEI. In Seattle, patients joined the study during active infection and were tracked longitudinally. Authors' methods: Reference gene primer amplification yielded estimated nucleated cell counts. The assay was immunoSEQ multiplex PCR, and TCRdb's table has in-frame clones only and misses some. V and J calls and clone size follow that table, whereas D and trimming were derived from the DNA. This sample has about 220,000 clones, with 85% found just once. The source of this sequence is a woman in her 70s with COVID-19, enrolled during active disease. The chain employs TRBV2 and TRBJ1-2; possible D gene TRBD1, 6 bases. Input material: peripheral blood. Here the CDR3 DNA reads TGTGCCAGCAGTTTTCCAGGACAGCCATATGGCTACACCTTC. It yields the protein CASSFPGQPYGYTF.